This T cell receptor beta chain was profiled in a study of blood T cell repertoires in COVID-19. Study-level background: Spain, Italy and the United States supplied samples that represented acute and convalescent COVID-19.

The V gene's germline CDR1 is SEHNR and CDR2 FQNEAQ (reference sequence). This CDR3 has 13 amino acids. The V end was cut by 8 bases, the J end by 5 bases, with 12 bases between. Only one count was recorded for this clone. How the authors handled the data: The authors estimated nucleated cell counts from reference gene primer amplification. Assay used: immunoSEQ multiplex PCR; TCRdb lists only in-frame clones, some missing. Clonal size and the V and J genes are those of that table, whereas D and trimming came from the DNA. The table records some 290,000 clones, about 88% of them present only once. The clonotype originates from a man between 18 and 35 years old with active or convalescent COVID-19. The sequenced sample was peripheral blood. The J gene is TRBJ2-2, the V gene TRBV7-9; no clear D gene. CDR3 in DNA: TGTGCCAGCCTACCACGTCTAACCGGGGAGCTGTTTTTT. Translation: CASLPRLTGELFF. Combining the CDR3 with reference TRBV7-9 and TRBJ2-2 gives the whole variable domain DTGVSQNPRHKITKRGQNVTFRCDPISEHNRLYWYRQTLGQGPEFLTYFQNEAQLEKSRLLSDRFSAERPKGSFSTLEIQRTEQGDSAMYLCASLPRLTGELFFGEGSRLTVL.